This note documents a single T cell receptor beta chain sequence. Its antigen is as yet unknown. An end of the junction differs from the germline gene, which may be a read error. This entry is derived from a study of tumor and adjacent non-tumor tissue in lung cancer. Study details: There were some 12 adenocarcinoma, a couple of squamous cell carcinoma and 1 small cell lung cancer cases. Study findings and constraints: In normal lung, the top 100 clones were significantly more dominant than in tumor. TCR diversity was significantly greater in tumor than normal lung tissue.

The CDR3 spans 19 residues. Germline V gives CDR1 SGHRS, CDR2 YFSETQ. RNA was extracted from bulk tissue without any cell sorting. More than 3 cm separated this lung sample from the edge of the tumor. Between August and November 2014, newly diagnosed, chemotherapy-naive lung cancer patients underwent thoracic surgery in China. The library came from three nested PCR rounds adapted from ARM-PCR protocols. TCRdb itself ran the multiplex PCR reads through MiXCR, one entry per CDR3 protein. Among 90,000 to 100,000 distinct CDR3 sequences listed, roughly 80% were seen once. The gene calls are TRBV5-1 and TRBJ2-1; 7 bases agree with TRBD1. Material for sequencing was distant non-tumor lung tissue. This TCR was recovered from a man between 60 and 75 years old with small cell lung cancer. CDR3 protein: CASSPPPPGTEGSYNEQFF. The CDR3 DNA reads TGCGCCAGCAGCCCTCCCCCGCCCGGGACAGAGGGCAGCTACAATGAACAGTTCTTC.